The present entry profiles one TCR beta chain with its context. This specimen comes from a study of T cells in Graves' hyperthyroidism and ophthalmopathy. From RNA transcripts, TCR beta CDR3 regions were amplified. Primed by the HTBI set, a first-round RT-PCR was run on the TCR CDR3. TCRdb re-analysed the multiplex PCR reads in MiXCR, keeping a single row per CDR3 protein. The sample shows 700,000 or so distinct CDR3 sequences, roughly 15% of them seen only once. V was pared by 4 bases and J by 8 bases, with 7 bases between. The germline gives CDR1 SQVTM, CDR2 ANQGSEA. The CDR3 runs to 10 residues. This chain links TRBV29-1 with TRBJ2-3, with a tentative D call TRBD1 (6 bases). The receptor's source is a man between 18 and 35 years old with Graves' hyperthyroidism. Specimen: blood. In nucleotides, the CDR3 is TGCAGCGTTGGCAGGGGTACGCAGTATTTT. It translates to CSVGRGTQYF.